Below, one T cell receptor beta chain is given with its context. Its cognate antigen is unknown. The record originates from a study of cytomegalovirus exposure and HLA in healthy donors. With 5 bases clipped from V and 4 bases from J, the junction kept 9 bases outside the gene matches. This CDR3 is 15 amino acids long. Per the germline V gene, CDR1 is MNHEY and CDR2 is SMNVEV (reference sequence). General study findings and limits: Overall, approximately 150 TCR beta chains were annotated as cytomegalovirus-associated. Many donors shared some public TCRs, even though most TCR sequences were rare.

Only in-frame clones appear in the TCRdb table, and some are missing; sequencing was by immunoSEQ multiplex PCR. The profile covers 150,000 to 200,000 clones, with 91% appearing a single time and around 2.7% taken by the ten largest. The V and J genes are TRBV27 and TRBJ2-3; 7 nucleotides line up with TRBD2. The sequence came from a woman in her late teens or twenties in good health and CMV-seropositive. Material for sequencing was PBMCs. The CDR3 bases are TGTGCCAGCAGTGATCCTCGGGGAGGGCCAGATACGCAGTATTTT. Translated, it gives CASSDPRGGPDTQYF.